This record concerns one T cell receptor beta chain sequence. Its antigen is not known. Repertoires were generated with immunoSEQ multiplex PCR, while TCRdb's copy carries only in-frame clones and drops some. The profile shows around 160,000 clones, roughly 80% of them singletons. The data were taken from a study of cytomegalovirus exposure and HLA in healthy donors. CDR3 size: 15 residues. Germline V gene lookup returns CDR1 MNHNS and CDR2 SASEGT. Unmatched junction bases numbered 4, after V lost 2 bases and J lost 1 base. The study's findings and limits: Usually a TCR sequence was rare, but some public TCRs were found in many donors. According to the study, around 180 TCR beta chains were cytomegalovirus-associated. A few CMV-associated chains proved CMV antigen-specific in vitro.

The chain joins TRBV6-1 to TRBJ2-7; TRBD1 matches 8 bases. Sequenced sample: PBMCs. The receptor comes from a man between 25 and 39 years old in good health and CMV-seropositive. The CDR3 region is CASSESGTGSYEQYF. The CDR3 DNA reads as TGTGCCAGCAGTGAATCCGGGACAGGATCCTACGAGCAGTACTTC.